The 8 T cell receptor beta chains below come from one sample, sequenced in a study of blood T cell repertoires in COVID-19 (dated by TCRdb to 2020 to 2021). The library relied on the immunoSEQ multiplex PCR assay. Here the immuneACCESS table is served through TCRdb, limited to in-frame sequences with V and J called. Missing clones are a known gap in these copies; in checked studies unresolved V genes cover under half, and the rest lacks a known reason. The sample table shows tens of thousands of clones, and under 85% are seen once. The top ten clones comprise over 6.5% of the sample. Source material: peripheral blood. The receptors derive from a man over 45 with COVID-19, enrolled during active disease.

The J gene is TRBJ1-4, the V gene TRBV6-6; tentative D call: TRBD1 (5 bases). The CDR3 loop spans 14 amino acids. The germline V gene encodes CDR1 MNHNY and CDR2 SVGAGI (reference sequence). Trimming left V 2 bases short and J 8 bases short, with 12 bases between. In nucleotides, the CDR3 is TGTGCCAGCAGTTACGGGGGGACTGGGGAAAAACTGTTTTTT. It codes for CASSYGGTGEKLFF.

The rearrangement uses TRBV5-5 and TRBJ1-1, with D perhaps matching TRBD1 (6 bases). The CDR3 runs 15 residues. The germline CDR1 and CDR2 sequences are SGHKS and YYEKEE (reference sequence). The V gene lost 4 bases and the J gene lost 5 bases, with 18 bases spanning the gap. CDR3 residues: CASSLNRAALTEAFF. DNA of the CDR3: TGTGCCAGCAGCCTGAACAGGGCGGCGCTTACTGAAGCTTTCTTT.

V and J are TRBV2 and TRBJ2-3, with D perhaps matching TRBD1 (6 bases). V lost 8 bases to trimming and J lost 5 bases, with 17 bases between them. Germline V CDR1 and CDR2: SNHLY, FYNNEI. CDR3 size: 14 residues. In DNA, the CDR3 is TGTGCCAGCGGCCGAGGGGGTAACGTAGATACGCAGTATTTT. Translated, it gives CASGRGGNVDTQYF.

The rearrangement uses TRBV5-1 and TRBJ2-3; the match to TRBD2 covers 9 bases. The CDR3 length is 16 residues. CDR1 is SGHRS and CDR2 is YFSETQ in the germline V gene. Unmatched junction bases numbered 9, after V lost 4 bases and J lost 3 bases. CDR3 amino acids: CASSPAAAGGTDTQYF. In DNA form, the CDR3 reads TGCGCCAGCAGCCCGGCCGCTGCGGGGGGGACAGATACGCAGTATTTT.

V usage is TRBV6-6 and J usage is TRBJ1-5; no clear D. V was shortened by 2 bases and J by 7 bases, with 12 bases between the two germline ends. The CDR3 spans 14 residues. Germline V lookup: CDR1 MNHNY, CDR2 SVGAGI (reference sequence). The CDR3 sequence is CASSYEDQWQPQHF. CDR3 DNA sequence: TGTGCCAGCAGTTACGAGGATCAGTGGCAGCCCCAGCATTTT.

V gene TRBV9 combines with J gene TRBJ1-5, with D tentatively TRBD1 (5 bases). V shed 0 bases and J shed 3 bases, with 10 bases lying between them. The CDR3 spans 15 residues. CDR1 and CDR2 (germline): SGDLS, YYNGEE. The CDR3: CASSVARGNNQPQHF. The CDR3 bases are TGTGCCAGCAGCGTAGCTAGGGGTAACAATCAGCCCCAGCATTTT.

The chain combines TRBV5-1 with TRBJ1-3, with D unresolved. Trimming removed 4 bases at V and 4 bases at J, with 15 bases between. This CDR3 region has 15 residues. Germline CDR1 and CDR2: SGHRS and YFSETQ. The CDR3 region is CASSPQNGRGNTIYF. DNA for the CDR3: TGCGCCAGCAGCCCACAGAATGGGCGAGGAAACACCATATATTTT.

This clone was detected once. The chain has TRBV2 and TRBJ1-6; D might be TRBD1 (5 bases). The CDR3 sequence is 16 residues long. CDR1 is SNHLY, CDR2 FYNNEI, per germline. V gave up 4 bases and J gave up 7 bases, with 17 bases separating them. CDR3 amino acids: CASSAAGNMANSPLHF. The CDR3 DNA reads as TGTGCCAGCAGTGCGGCAGGGAATATGGCCAATTCACCCCTCCACTTT.